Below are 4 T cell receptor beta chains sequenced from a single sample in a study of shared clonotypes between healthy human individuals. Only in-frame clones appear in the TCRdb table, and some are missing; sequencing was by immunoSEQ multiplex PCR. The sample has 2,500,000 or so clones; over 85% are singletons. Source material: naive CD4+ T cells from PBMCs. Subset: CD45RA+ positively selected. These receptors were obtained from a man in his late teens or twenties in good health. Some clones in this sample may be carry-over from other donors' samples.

The CDR3: CASSPTGGGNTIYF. The CDR3 coding sequence is TGTGCCAGCAGTCCGACGGGGGGGGGAAACACCATATATTTT. The chain couples TRBV27 to TRBJ1-3; D may be TRBD1 (5 bases). The germline V gene encodes CDR1 MNHEY and CDR2 SMNVEV (reference sequence). CDR3 length: 14 residues. V dropped 5 bases and J dropped 4 bases, with 12 bases sitting between them.

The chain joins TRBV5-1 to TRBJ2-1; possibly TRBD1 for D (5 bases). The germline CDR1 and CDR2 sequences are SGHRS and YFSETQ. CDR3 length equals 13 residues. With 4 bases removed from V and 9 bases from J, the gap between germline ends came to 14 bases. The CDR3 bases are TGCGCCAGCAGCCTAAGAGCAGGGTCTGAGCAGTTCTTC. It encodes CASSLRAGSEQFF.

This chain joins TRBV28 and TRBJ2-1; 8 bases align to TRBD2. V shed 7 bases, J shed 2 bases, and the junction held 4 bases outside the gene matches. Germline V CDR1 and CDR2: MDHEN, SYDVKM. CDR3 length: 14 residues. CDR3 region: CASMPAGAYNEQFF. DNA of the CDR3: TGTGCCAGCATGCCAGCGGGAGCCTACAATGAGCAGTTCTTC.

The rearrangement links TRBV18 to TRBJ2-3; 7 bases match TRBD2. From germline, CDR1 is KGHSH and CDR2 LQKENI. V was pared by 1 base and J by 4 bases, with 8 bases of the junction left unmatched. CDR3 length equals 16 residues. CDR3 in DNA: TGTGCCAGCTCACCACTGGGCGGGAGCATGGCAGATACGCAGTATTTT. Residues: CASSPLGGSMADTQYF.